This T cell receptor (beta chain) was captured in a study of blood T cell repertoires in COVID-19. Germline V gives CDR1 SGHTA, CDR2 FQGTGA. The V end was cut by 5 bases, the J end by 4 bases, with 11 bases between. The CDR3 sequence is 13 residues long. Some clones are missing from TCRdb's copy, which holds only in-frame ones; the method was immunoSEQ multiplex PCR. In the table there are over 150,000 clones, 88% of which are singletons. The receptor's source is a man between 50 and 59 years old with COVID-19, enrolled during active disease. Sequenced input: peripheral blood. This chain uses TRBV7-3 with TRBJ1-1; D is unclear. CDR3 sequence (DNA): TGTGCCAGCAGCCCGTCTTCGAGCACTGAAGCTTTCTTT. It specifies CASSPSSSTEAFF.